In its sample, the clone carrying this T cell receptor (beta chain) was seen a few times. The sample originates from a study of blood T cell repertoires in COVID-19. Germline V gives CDR1 SGDLS, CDR2 YYNGEE. Between the trimmed V and J ends, which lost 0 bases and 5 bases, there was a span of 11 bases. The CDR3 is 14 amino acids. Using immunoSEQ multiplex PCR, the repertoire was profiled, and TCRdb retains in-frame clones only, with some absent. The sample shows approximately 98,000 clones, about nine tenths of them seen only once. The receptor comes from a human donor in a cohort sampled during active COVID-19. The J gene is TRBJ2-5, the V gene TRBV9; D remains ambiguous. Material: peripheral blood. CDR3 protein: CASSVAQYTETQYF. The CDR3, as DNA: TGTGCCAGCAGCGTAGCACAGTATACGGAGACCCAGTACTTC.